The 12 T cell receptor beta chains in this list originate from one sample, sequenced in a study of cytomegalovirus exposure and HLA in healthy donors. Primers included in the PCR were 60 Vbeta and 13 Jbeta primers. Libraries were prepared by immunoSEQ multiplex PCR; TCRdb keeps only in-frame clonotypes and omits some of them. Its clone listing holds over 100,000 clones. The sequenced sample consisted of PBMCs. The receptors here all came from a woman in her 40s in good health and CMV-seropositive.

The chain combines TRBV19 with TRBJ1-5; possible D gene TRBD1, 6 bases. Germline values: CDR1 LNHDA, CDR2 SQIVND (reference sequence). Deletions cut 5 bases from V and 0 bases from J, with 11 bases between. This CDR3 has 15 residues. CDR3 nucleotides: TGTGCCAGTAGTCCGGACAGAAATAGCAATCAGCCCCAGCATTTT. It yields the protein CASSPDRNSNQPQHF.

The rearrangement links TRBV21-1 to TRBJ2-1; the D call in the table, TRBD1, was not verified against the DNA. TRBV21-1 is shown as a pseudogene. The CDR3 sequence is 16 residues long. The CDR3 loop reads CASSKKRQGDDNEQFF. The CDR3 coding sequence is TGTGCCAGCAGCAAAAAAAGACAGGGAGACGACAATGAGCAGTTCTTC.

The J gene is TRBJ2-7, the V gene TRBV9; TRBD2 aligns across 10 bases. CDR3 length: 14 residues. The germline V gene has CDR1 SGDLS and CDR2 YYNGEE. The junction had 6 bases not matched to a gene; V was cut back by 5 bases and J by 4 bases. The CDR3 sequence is CASSPSGRTYEQYF. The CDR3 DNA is TGTGCCAGCAGTCCTAGCGGGAGAACTTACGAGCAGTACTTC.

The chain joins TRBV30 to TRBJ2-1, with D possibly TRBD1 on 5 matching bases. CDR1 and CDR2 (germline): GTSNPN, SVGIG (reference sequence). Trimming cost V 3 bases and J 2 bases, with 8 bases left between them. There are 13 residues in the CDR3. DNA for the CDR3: TGTGCCTGGAGGGAGACAGCCTACAATGAGCAGTTCTTC. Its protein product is CAWRETAYNEQFF.

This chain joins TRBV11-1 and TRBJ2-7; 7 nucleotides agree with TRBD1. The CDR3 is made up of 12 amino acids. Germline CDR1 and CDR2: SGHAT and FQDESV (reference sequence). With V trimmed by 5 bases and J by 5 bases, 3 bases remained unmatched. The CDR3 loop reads CASSLTGNEQYF. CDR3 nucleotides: TGTGCCAGCAGCCTGACAGGGAACGAGCAGTACTTC.

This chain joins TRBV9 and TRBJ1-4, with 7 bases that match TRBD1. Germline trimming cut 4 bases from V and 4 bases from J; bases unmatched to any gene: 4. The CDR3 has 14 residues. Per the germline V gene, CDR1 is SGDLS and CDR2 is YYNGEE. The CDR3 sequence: CASSRDRFNEKLFF. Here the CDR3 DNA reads TGTGCCAGCAGCCGGGACAGATTTAATGAAAAACTGTTTTTT.

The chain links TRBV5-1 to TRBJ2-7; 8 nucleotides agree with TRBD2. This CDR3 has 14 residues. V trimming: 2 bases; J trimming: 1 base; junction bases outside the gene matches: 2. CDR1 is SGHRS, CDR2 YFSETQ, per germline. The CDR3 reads CASSLRGGSYEQYF. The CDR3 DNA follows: TGCGCCAGCAGCTTACGGGGGGGATCCTACGAGCAGTACTTC.

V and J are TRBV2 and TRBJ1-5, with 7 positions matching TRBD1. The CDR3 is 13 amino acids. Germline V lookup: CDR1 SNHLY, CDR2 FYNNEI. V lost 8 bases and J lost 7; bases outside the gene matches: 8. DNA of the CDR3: TGTGCCAGCGGAGCAGGGGGAGGACAGCCCCAGCATTTT. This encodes CASGAGGGQPQHF.

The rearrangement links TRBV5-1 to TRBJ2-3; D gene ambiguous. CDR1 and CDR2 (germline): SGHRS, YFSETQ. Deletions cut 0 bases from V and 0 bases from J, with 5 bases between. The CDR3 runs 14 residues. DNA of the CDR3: TGCGCCAGCAGCTTGGGTTCTAGCACAGATACGCAGTATTTT. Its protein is CASSLGSSTDTQYF.

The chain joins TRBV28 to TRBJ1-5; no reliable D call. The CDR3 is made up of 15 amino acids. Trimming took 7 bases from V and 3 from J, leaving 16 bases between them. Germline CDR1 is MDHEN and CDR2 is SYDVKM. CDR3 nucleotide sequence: TGTGCCAGCAACCGGGAGTGGAGGGTCAATCAGCCCCAGCATTTT. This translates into CASNREWRVNQPQHF.

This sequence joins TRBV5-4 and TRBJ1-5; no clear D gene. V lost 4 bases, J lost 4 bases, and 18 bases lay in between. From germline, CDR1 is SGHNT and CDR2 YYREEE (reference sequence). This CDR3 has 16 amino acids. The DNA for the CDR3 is TGTGCCAGCAGCCCAACCCCGGGGAAAGGGAATCAGCCCCAGCATTTT. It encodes CASSPTPGKGNQPQHF.

CDR3 region: CAISESGQGGATQYF. CDR3 DNA sequence: TGTGCCATCAGTGAGTCGGGACAGGGAGGCGCTACGCAGTATTTT. The J gene is TRBJ2-3, the V gene TRBV10-3; 9 positions agree with TRBD1. Per the germline V gene, CDR1 is ENHRY and CDR2 is SYGVKD. Trimming removed 0 bases from V and 8 bases from J; junction bases left unmatched: 6. This CDR3 is built from 15 residues.